The source of this TCR beta chain is a study of shared clonotypes between healthy human individuals. As processed by the authors: In the immunoSEQ data, sequences were junction-only and lacked quality scores, so filtering differed. Clones were sequenced by immunoSEQ multiplex PCR, and TCRdb holds only the in-frame ones, with some missing. D and trimming were read from the DNA, whereas the V and J calls and clone size are those reported in that table. This table holds over a million clones, less than 99% found once. Donors, healthy HIV-negative adults, lacked recent acute infections or vaccinations. CD4+ cells were split into CD45RA+ naive and CD45RA-negative memory subsets. CDR3 length equals 15 residues. In germline, CDR1 is SGHTA, CDR2 FQGNSA. V was trimmed by 3 bases and J by 3 bases, leaving 13 bases between them.

The sequencing input was naive CD4+ T cells sorted from blood. Subset given: CD45RA+ positively selected. The gene calls are TRBV7-2 and TRBJ2-3; D is possibly TRBD2 (6 bases). This TCR derives from a young man in good health. CDR3: CASSFRAGRTDTQYF. The CDR3 region has the DNA TGTGCCAGCAGCTTCCGGGCGGGAAGGACAGATACGCAGTATTTT.